These 10 T cell receptor beta chains were sequenced from one sample in a study of T cells in Graves' hyperthyroidism and ophthalmopathy. TCR beta CDR3 region amplification was performed from RNA transcripts. With the HTBI primer set, the TCR CDR3 went through a first round of RT-PCR. TCRdb re-called the multiplex PCR reads with MiXCR, one entry per CDR3 protein. The table has around 600,000 distinct CDR3 sequences, 15% to 19% seen once; the top ten hold under 7.5%. The sample was blood. These receptors all come from a woman aged 30 to 39 with Graves' hyperthyroidism.

This clonotype has a count of ten or more. The chain employs TRBV28 and TRBJ2-5, with a possible D match to TRBD2 (6 bases). The germline V gene has CDR1 MDHEN and CDR2 SYDVKM. Deletions cut 2 bases from V and 5 bases from J, with 12 bases between. CDR3 length: 14 residues. The CDR3 reads CASSLDAGRETQYF. The DNA for the CDR3 is TGTGCCAGCAGTTTAGACGCGGGGCGTGAGACCCAGTACTTC.

The chain joins TRBV14 to TRBJ2-3; D ambiguous. Trimming took 2 bases from V and 3 from J, leaving 6 bases between them. CDR1 is SGHDN and CDR2 is FVKESK in the germline V gene. The CDR3 totals 13 residues. Here the CDR3 reads CASSQKWTDTQYF. CDR3 DNA sequence: TGTGCCAGCAGCCAAAAATGGACAGATACGCAGTATTTT.

This rearrangement joins TRBV20-1 to TRBJ1-1; TRBD1 might be the D (5 bases). Germline V gene sequence: CDR1 DFQATT, CDR2 SNEGSKA (reference sequence). V lost 8 bases and J 0 bases, leaving 25 bases between the germline ends. There are 17 residues in the CDR3. The CDR3 sequence: CSTMNWGRDTMNTEAFF. The CDR3 DNA reads TGCAGTACTATGAATTGGGGGAGGGATACAATGAACACTGAAGCTTTCTTT.

This clonotype was seen at least ten times. The V gene is TRBV10-3, the J gene TRBJ2-7, with 12 bases matching TRBD2. CDR1 and CDR2 from the germline V gene are ENHRY and SYGVKD. The length of the CDR3 is 13 residues. V lost 8 bases and J lost 3; bases outside the gene matches: 2. CDR3 sequence reads: CAILTSGSYEQYF. CDR3 DNA sequence: TGTGCCATCCTGACTAGCGGGAGCTACGAGCAGTACTTC.

The chain employs TRBV20-1 and TRBJ2-1; 9 positions agree with TRBD2. V shed 1 base and J 6 bases; nucleotides not matched to a gene: 4. The CDR3 runs to 14 residues. Germline CDR1 reads DFQATT; CDR2 reads SNEGSKA (reference sequence). The CDR3 DNA is TGCAGTGCTAGAGGGACTAGCGACTTCAATGAGCAGTTCTTC. Protein: CSARGTSDFNEQFF.

The sample holds many counts of this clonotype. CDR3 sequence: CASRLALSYEQYF. Here the CDR3 DNA reads TGTGCCAGCAGACTAGCGCTCTCCTACGAGCAGTACTTC. The chain links TRBV28 to TRBJ2-7; 7 nucleotides line up with TRBD2. This CDR3 is 13 amino acids long. The V segment lost 6 bases and the J segment 0 bases; nucleotides outside the gene matches: 2. Germline CDR1 and CDR2: MDHEN and SYDVKM.

J is TRBJ1-1 and V is TRBV6-5; no clear D. Germline CDR1 is MNHEY and CDR2 is SVGAGI. Trimming removed 0 bases from V and 1 base from J, with 9 bases in between. The CDR3 covers 15 residues. The CDR3 reads CASSYSWATNTEAFF. CDR3 in DNA: TGTGCCAGCAGTTACTCCTGGGCGACGAACACTGAAGCTTTCTTT.

This clonotype was found many times. The chain couples TRBV6-1 to TRBJ2-7, with a possible D match to TRBD2 (7 bases). Germline CDR1 reads MNHNS; CDR2 reads SASEGT. The CDR3 sequence is 15 residues long. The germline V and J ends were trimmed by 5 bases and 9 bases, with 23 bases remaining between them. CDR3 sequence (DNA): TGTGCCAGCAGTCCCTTGGCGGGAGCAGGGGCGGGGCAGTACTTC. Translating gives CASSPLAGAGAGQYF.

This rearrangement joins TRBV7-2 to TRBJ2-7; perhaps TRBD2 as D (5 bases). Germline V lookup: CDR1 SGHTA, CDR2 FQGNSA. This CDR3 is built from 15 residues. V lost 1 base, J lost 4 bases, and 14 bases lay in between. The CDR3 loop reads CASSLGYRGGYEQYF. The CDR3 DNA sequence: TGTGCCAGCAGCTTAGGTTACAGAGGAGGATACGAGCAGTACTTC. Together with reference TRBV7-2 and TRBJ2-7, the CDR3 gives the full variable domain: GAGVSQSPSNKVTEKGKDVELRCDPISGHTALYWYRQSLGQGLEFLIYFQGNSAPDKSGLPSDRFSAERTGGSVSTLTIQRTQQEDSAVYLCASSLGYRGGYEQYFGPGTRLTVT.

This clonotype has a count of ten or more. V gene TRBV11-2 combines with J gene TRBJ1-2; 7 nucleotides agree with TRBD1. The CDR3 has 15 amino acids. Germline loops: CDR1 SGHAT, CDR2 FQNNGV. V trimming: 5 bases; J trimming: 4 bases; junction bases outside the gene matches: 10. For the CDR3, the DNA is TGTGCCAGCAGCACTGACCGGGGGACAGTCTATGGCTACACCTTC. Residues: CASSTDRGTVYGYTF.